One and the same sample provided the 24 T cell receptor beta chains below, sequenced in a study of human T cells and chemical hapten exposure. The template was total RNA from unfractionated whole blood. One entry per CDR3 protein, called by TCRdb with MiXCR from the 5' RACE reads. The data hold about 80,000 distinct CDR3 sequences, with less than 9.5% observed a single time. The receptor source for this set is a male donor in good health.

The chain combines TRBV2 with TRBJ2-3; D is ambiguous. Germline lookup yields CDR1 SNHLY and CDR2 FYNNEI. With 7 bases removed from V and 2 bases from J, the gap between germline ends came to 7 bases. This CDR3 is 12 amino acids long. CDR3: CASKQDTDTQYF. CDR3 coding DNA: TGTGCCAGCAAACAAGACACAGATACGCAGTATTTT.

At least ten counts were recorded for this clonotype. The V call is TRBV4-2, the J call TRBJ1-4; no firm D call. Trimming cost V 5 bases and J 0 bases, with 10 bases left between them. The CDR3 length is 15 residues. Germline CDR1 is LGHNA and CDR2 is YNFKEQ. The CDR3 here is CASSTSSSTNEKLFF. The CDR3 DNA follows: TGTGCCAGCAGCACCTCCTCTTCAACTAATGAAAAACTGTTTTTT.

This clonotype was recorded many times. The chain combines TRBV5-6 with TRBJ2-7, with D possibly matching TRBD1 (6 bases). The ends were cut back, 4 bases at V and 0 bases at J, with 8 bases in the middle. The CDR3 spans 13 residues. Germline assignment: CDR1 SGHDT and CDR2 YYEEEE. CDR3 DNA: TGTGCCAGCAGCGGGGACACCTCCTACGAGCAGTACTTC. It encodes CASSGDTSYEQYF.

This clonotype showed up many times. This chain connects TRBV18 to TRBJ2-3, with TRBD1 matching over 8 bases. The CDR3 has 15 residues. V was clipped by 2 bases and J by 0 bases; unmatched bases: 1. Germline CDR1 KGHSH, CDR2 LQKENI. In DNA, the CDR3 is TGTGCCAGCTCACCAGGGACAGGCAGCACAGATACGCAGTATTTT. It yields the protein CASSPGTGSTDTQYF.

This clonotype came up a few times. CDR3 sequence: CASGRGGGLNQPQHF. In DNA form, the CDR3 reads TGTGCTAGTGGTAGGGGGGGGGGTCTCAATCAGCCCCAGCATTTT. This chain uses TRBV12-5 with TRBJ1-5; weak D call: TRBD1 (6 bases). The CDR3 extends over 15 amino acids. Trimming removed 5 bases from V and 3 bases from J, with 14 bases in between. Per germline, CDR1 LGHNT and CDR2 FRNRAP.

There are many counts of this clonotype. This sequence joins TRBV12-3 or TRBV12-4 and TRBJ2-1; TRBD1 is a possible D gene (6 bases). The CDR3 has 16 amino acids. Trimming removed 6 bases at V and 0 bases at J, with 15 bases between. CDR3 loop: CASRPGHLSSYNEQFF. The CDR3 DNA reads as TGTGCCAGCAGGCCGGGACACTTGAGCTCCTACAATGAGCAGTTCTTC.

This clonotype came up a few times. The chain is built from TRBV10-3 and TRBJ1-2; D gene uncertain. CDR3 size: 9 residues. Germline V gene lookup returns CDR1 ENHRY and CDR2 SYGVKD. V lost 10 bases and J lost 6, with 6 bases in between. The CDR3 nucleotides read TGTGCCACCGGGGATGGCTACACCTTC. Translated: CATGDGYTF.

A note on this clonotype: No conserved phenylalanine or tryptophan is present at the end of the CDR3, so a read error is the likely explanation. The rearrangement links TRBV5-6 to TRBJ2-2, with a tentative D call TRBD1 (6 bases). V lost 0 bases to trimming and J lost 5 bases, with 14 bases between them. Germline CDR1 is SGHDT and CDR2 is YYEEEE. This CDR3 contains 16 residues. The CDR3 reads CASSLDRAALTGELFS. DNA for the CDR3: TGTGCCAGCAGCTTGGACAGGGCAGCCTTGACCGGGGAGCTGTTTTCT.

The chain is built from TRBV7-9 and TRBJ2-7; D is undetermined. CDR3 length: 14 residues. Germline CDR1 reads SEHNR; CDR2 reads FQNEAQ (reference sequence). Trimming left V 5 bases short and J 5 bases short, with 16 bases between. Here the CDR3 DNA reads TGTGCCAGCAGCCGAACACCGGTCGAAAACGAGCAGTACTTC. It yields the protein CASSRTPVENEQYF.

There are many counts of this clonotype. This chain uses TRBV20-1 with TRBJ2-1, with TRBD2 matching 10 bases. The germline V gene has CDR1 DFQATT and CDR2 SNEGSKA (reference sequence). This CDR3 comprises 13 residues. Trimming removed 7 bases from V and 7 bases from J; junction bases left unmatched: 7. The CDR3 loop is CSVSGRAKNEQFF. The DNA of the CDR3 is TGCAGTGTCAGCGGGAGGGCCAAGAATGAGCAGTTCTTC.

This clonotype was recorded at least ten times. The chain employs TRBV12-3 or TRBV12-4 and TRBJ1-5; 8 bases map to TRBD1. The CDR3 has 15 residues. V lost 5 bases to trimming and J lost 4 bases; unmatched junction nucleotides: 7. DNA for the CDR3: TGTGCCAGCAGTCCGACAGGGGTTGGGAATCAGCCCCAGCATTTT. Protein: CASSPTGVGNQPQHF.

In its sample, this clonotype was seen a few times. The rearrangement uses TRBV5-4 and TRBJ2-3; TRBD2 matches 8 bases. The CDR3 is made up of 18 amino acids. CDR1 SGHNT and CDR2 YYREEE come from the germline V gene (reference sequence). After removal of 4 bases from V and 3 bases from J, the junction contained 16 bases not matched to a gene. CDR3 sequence reads: CASSPPGGAGDGTDTQYF. As DNA, the CDR3 is TGTGCCAGCAGCCCCCCGGGGGGAGCGGGAGATGGGACAGATACGCAGTATTTT.

This chain connects TRBV29-1 to TRBJ2-1, with a tentative D call TRBD1 (6 bases). CDR3 size: 13 residues. Per germline, CDR1 SQVTM and CDR2 ANQGSEA. Trimming left V 3 bases short and J 7 bases short, with 13 bases between. For the CDR3, the DNA is TGCAGCGTTGACAGGGGCCTGGGTAATGAGCAGTTCTTC. Protein sequence: CSVDRGLGNEQFF.

In this sample, this clonotype turned up many times. V gene TRBV5-1 combines with J gene TRBJ2-1; 16 nucleotides match TRBD2. The ends lost 3 bases at V and 6 bases at J; junction bases unmatched: 6. Per germline, CDR1 SGHRS and CDR2 YFSETQ. The length of the CDR3 is 17 residues. The CDR3 loop is CASSSGLAGGPVNEQFF. The CDR3 bases are TGCGCCAGCAGCTCGGGACTAGCGGGAGGGCCGGTCAATGAGCAGTTCTTC.

This clonotype was seen many times. The chain combines TRBV29-1 with TRBJ1-2; tentative D call: TRBD1 (5 bases). Germline CDR1 reads SQVTM; CDR2 reads ANQGSEA. The V and J ends lost 4 bases and 2 bases respectively, with 14 bases between them. There are 14 residues in the CDR3. For the CDR3, the DNA is TGCAGCGTTGCGAACATGGCAGGGAACTATGGCTACACCTTC. Amino acids: CSVANMAGNYGYTF.

The rearrangement links TRBV4-1 to TRBJ2-4, with D possibly being TRBD1 (6 bases). V was pared by 3 bases and J by 4 bases, with 10 bases between. There are 14 residues in the CDR3. Germline loops: CDR1 MGHRA, CDR2 YSYEKL. The DNA for the CDR3 is TGCGCCAGCAGCCACACAGGGACGAAAAACATTCAGTACTTC. Amino acid sequence: CASSHTGTKNIQYF.

V is TRBV28 and J is TRBJ1-2; 7 bases align to TRBD1. V trimming: 5 bases; J trimming: 4 bases; junction bases outside the gene matches: 1. This CDR3 has 12 amino acids. CDR1 is MDHEN and CDR2 is SYDVKM in the germline V gene. The CDR3 coding sequence is TGTGCCAGCAGTCCAGGGGGCTATGGCTACACCTTC. This translates into CASSPGGYGYTF.

This clonotype showed up many times. The V gene is TRBV12-3 or TRBV12-4, the J gene TRBJ1-5; no clear D. CDR3 size: 15 residues. The germline V and J ends were trimmed by 2 bases and 0 bases, with 8 bases remaining between them. DNA for the CDR3: TGTGCCAGCAGTTTATCCAGGAATAGCAATCAGCCCCAGCATTTT. It encodes CASSLSRNSNQPQHF.

This clonotype was observed a handful of times. This rearrangement joins TRBV2 to TRBJ2-2, with D maybe TRBD1 (5 bases). The CDR3 runs to 13 residues. Trimming took off 8 bases at V and 6 bases at J, with 13 bases between the two ends. Germline V gene sequence: CDR1 SNHLY, CDR2 FYNNEI. CDR3 sequence reads: CASAGSAPGELFF. The CDR3 region has the DNA TGTGCCAGCGCAGGGTCTGCACCCGGGGAGCTGTTTTTT.

The V call is TRBV12-3 or TRBV12-4, the J call TRBJ2-1; TRBD2 agrees at 8 bases. This CDR3 contains 15 residues. The V gene end was trimmed by 2 bases and the J gene end by 7 bases; junction bases not matched to a gene: 7. CDR3 DNA sequence: TGTGCCAGCAGTTTAAAGGAGCGGGGGAGGAATGAGCAGTTCTTC. Its translation: CASSLKERGRNEQFF.

In regard to this clonotype: This may stem from a read error, because a much larger clone lies one nucleotide away. V and J are TRBV6-5 and TRBJ2-1; no clear D gene. Per germline, CDR1 MNHEY and CDR2 SVGAGI. The CDR3 spans 12 residues. The CDR3 is CDSSSGYNEQFF. In nucleotides, the CDR3 is TGTGACAGCAGTTCCGGATACAATGAGCAGTTCTTC.

This clonotype was found a few times. The genes are TRBV20-1 and TRBJ2-7, with D perhaps assigned TRBD1 or TRBD2 (5 bases each). V lost 7 bases and J 4 bases, leaving 23 bases between the germline ends. Per germline, CDR1 DFQATT and CDR2 SNEGSKA (reference sequence). This CDR3 contains 15 residues. The CDR3 loop reads CSVRLADGAAYEQYF. The CDR3 coding sequence is TGCAGTGTTAGGCTTGCCGACGGGGCGGCTTACGAGCAGTACTTC.

This clonotype was observed many times. The chain combines TRBV19 with TRBJ2-2; the match to TRBD2 covers 10 bases. The CDR3 runs to 16 residues. After removal of 1 base from V and 6 bases from J, the junction contained 5 bases not matched to a gene. CDR1 and CDR2 (germline): LNHDA, SQIVND (reference sequence). The DNA for the CDR3 is TGTGCCAGTAGTATAGGAGCGGGGGGGCTGCCCGGGGAGCTGTTTTTT. Translated, it gives CASSIGAGGLPGELFF.

This clonotype was seen ten or more times. The rearrangement uses TRBV10-3 and TRBJ2-3; TRBD1 agrees at 8 bases. The germline CDR1 and CDR2 sequences are ENHRY and SYGVKD. The CDR3 has 17 residues. V was clipped by 0 bases and J by 1 base; unmatched bases: 6. The CDR3 reads CAISESKGGQGTDTQYF. As DNA, the CDR3 is TGTGCCATCAGTGAGTCGAAAGGGGGACAGGGCACAGATACGCAGTATTTT.